One T cell receptor beta chain is described in this entry. In the original workflow: Estimated nucleated cell counts came from reference gene primer amplification. The repertoire was sequenced with immunoSEQ multiplex PCR; TCRdb's copy has only in-frame clones and lacks some. V and J calls and clone size are given by that table; D and trimming were obtained from the DNA. The data show 250,000 to 350,000 clones, approximately 90% seen once. V shed 5 bases, J shed 8 bases, and the junction held 5 bases outside the gene matches. The CDR3 length is 13 residues. This sample stems from a study of blood T cell repertoires in COVID-19. Turning to the study itself: Spain, Italy and the United States supplied samples that represented acute and convalescent COVID-19.

The source material was peripheral blood. The clonotype comes from a woman aged 55-70 years with acute or convalescent COVID-19. J is TRBJ1-2 and V is TRBV12-3 or TRBV12-4; the match to TRBD1 covers 10 bases. This chain's CDR3 is CASSGDRGRGYTF. The CDR3 DNA sequence: TGTGCCAGCAGTGGTGACAGGGGGCGAGGCTACACCTTC.